This TCR beta chain was recorded in a study of T cell responses to AZD1222 COVID-19 vaccine. Study information: Researchers grouped second doses given at about 4 or about 12 weeks into one pool. Study conclusions and caveats: Distributed over spike, vaccine-associated CD4 TCRs predominated at 160-218 and 743-854. Within unmutated variant regions lay the reported targets of nearly half of spike-specific TCRs. Of the AZD1222 recipients, only 5 or 6 were seropositive at baseline.

As regards this clone: The antigen remains undetermined.

Sequencing used immunoSEQ multiplex PCR; TCRdb keeps in-frame clones, though not all of them. This table holds tens of thousands of clones, 65% to 90% found once. Trimming took 2 bases from V and 4 from J, leaving 12 bases between them. The CDR3 sequence is 15 residues long. The V gene's germline CDR1 is MRHNA and CDR2 SNTAGT. The source was peripheral blood, collected on day 0 of AZD1222 vaccination. The chain has TRBV6-4 and TRBJ2-1, with D unresolved. This receptor was taken from an adult in good health. The CDR3 DNA follows: TGTGCCAGCAGTGACCCATCAGGTCCGTACAATGAGCAGTTCTTC. Its protein product is CASSDPSGPYNEQFF.